This TCR beta chain was sequenced for a study of Ad26.COV2.S vaccination and SARS-CoV-2 variants. Treatment described: some 20 received Ad26.COV2.S at low or high dose, single or two shots; about 5 received placebo; per-sample allocation not given. Material that was analyzed had been drawn on day 63 after the first vaccine or placebo injection. Regarding this clone: Its antigen remains unknown.

Study-level points and caveats: Placebo recipients had lower spike-specific TCR breadth than vaccine recipients.

Repertoires were generated with immunoSEQ multiplex PCR, while TCRdb's copy carries only in-frame clones and drops some. Altogether 200,000 to 300,000 clones are present, approximately 88% being singletons, with the ten largest covering 2.9%. Germline-derived CDR1 and CDR2 are LGHNA and YSLEER. Trimming at V came to 1 base and at J to 7 bases, leaving 8 bases not matched to a gene. This CDR3 region has 15 residues. The rearrangement joins TRBV4-3 to TRBJ2-3; TRBD1 matches at 7 bases. The clonotype originates from a person aged 18 to 65 who received the Ad26.COV2.S COVID-19 vaccine or a placebo. Sequenced here: peripheral blood, sampled in a trial of Ad26.COV2.S vaccine versus placebo. The CDR3 sequence: CASSQVVQGEYTQYF. The CDR3 DNA is TGCGCCAGCAGCCAAGTTGTCCAGGGGGAGTATACGCAGTATTTT.